The text below deals with one TCR beta chain. The entry originates in a study of blood T cell repertoires in COVID-19. As for the study in general: Researchers got acute and convalescent COVID-19 samples from the United States, Italy and Spain. In each case, the material was cDNA or gDNA derived from T cells, B-cell-depleted T cells, or PBMCs.

TCRdb keeps only in-frame clones here, not all; method: immunoSEQ multiplex PCR. The table includes 80,000 to 100,000 clones, approximately 90% detected once. Sequencing used peripheral blood. The origin of this receptor is a man aged 55-75 years with acute or convalescent COVID-19.

The CDR3 coding sequence is TGTGCCAGCAGCTTACGACAGCGGGGGCAACAAGAGACCCAGTACTTC. Amino acids: CASSLRQRGQQETQYF. The chain recombines TRBV11-2 with TRBJ2-5; 8 bases are shared with TRBD2. Trimming took 2 bases from V and 2 from J; bases not matched to a gene: 7. Germline assignment: CDR1 SGHAT and CDR2 FQNNGV. The length of the CDR3 is 16 residues.